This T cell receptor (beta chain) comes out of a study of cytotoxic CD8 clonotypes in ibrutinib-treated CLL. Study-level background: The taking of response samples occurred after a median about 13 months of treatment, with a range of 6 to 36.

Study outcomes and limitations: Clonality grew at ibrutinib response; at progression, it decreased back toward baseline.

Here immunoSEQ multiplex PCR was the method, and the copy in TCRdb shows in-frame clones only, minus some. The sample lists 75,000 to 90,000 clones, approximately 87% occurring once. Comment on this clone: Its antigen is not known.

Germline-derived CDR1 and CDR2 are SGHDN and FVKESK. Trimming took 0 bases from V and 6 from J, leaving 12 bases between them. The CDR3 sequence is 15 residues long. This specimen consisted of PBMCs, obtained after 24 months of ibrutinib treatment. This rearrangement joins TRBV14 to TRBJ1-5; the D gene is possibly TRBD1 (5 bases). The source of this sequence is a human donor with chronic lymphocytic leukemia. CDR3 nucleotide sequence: TGTGCCAGCAGCCAAGATCGGGGGATACCTCAGCCCCAGCATTTT. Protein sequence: CASSQDRGIPQPQHF.